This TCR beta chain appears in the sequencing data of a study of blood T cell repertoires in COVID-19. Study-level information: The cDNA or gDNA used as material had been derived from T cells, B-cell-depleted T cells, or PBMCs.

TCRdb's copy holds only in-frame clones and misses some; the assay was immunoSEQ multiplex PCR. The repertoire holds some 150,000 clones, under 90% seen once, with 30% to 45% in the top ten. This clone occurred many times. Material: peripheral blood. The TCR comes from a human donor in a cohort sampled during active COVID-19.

The DNA for the CDR3 is TGTGCCAGCAGCTCACTAGCGGGGGGGGCAGATACGCAGTATTTT. This encodes CASSSLAGGADTQYF. The J gene is TRBJ2-3, the V gene TRBV11-2, with 13 bases matching TRBD2. The germline CDR1 and CDR2 sequences are SGHAT and FQNNGV. With 4 bases clipped from V and 4 bases from J, the junction kept 2 bases outside the gene matches. The CDR3 is made up of 15 amino acids.